This TCR beta chain was obtained from a study of vaccination and CD4 T cells after COVID-19. J lost 5 bases, V lost 6 bases, and 10 bases had no gene match. The CDR3 is 14 amino acids. To note about this clonotype: Its antigen remains unknown.

As for treatment: roughly 11-day PBMC culture with coronavirus spike peptide pools or control peptides (ViraFEST assay). There were positive PCR dates ranging from March to December 2020, all predating US Alpha, Beta and Delta variants. Oncomine TCR Beta short-read sequencing was applied to DNA from cultured CD4+ T cells. From the PCR reads, TCRdb called clonotypes with MiXCR, one entry per CDR3 protein. The sample has about 15,000 distinct CDR3 sequences, 53% seen once. The source of this sequence is a human donor who had recovered from COVID-19. The chain has TRBV12-3 or TRBV12-4 and TRBJ2-7; 7 bases are shared with TRBD1. The specimen comprised CD4+ T cells from blood, cultured in vitro, sampled before SARS-CoV-2 vaccination. CDR3 DNA: TGTGCCAGCAGCCGTTTGACAGGGCACCACGAGCAGTACTTC. Amino acid sequence: CASSRLTGHHEQYF.